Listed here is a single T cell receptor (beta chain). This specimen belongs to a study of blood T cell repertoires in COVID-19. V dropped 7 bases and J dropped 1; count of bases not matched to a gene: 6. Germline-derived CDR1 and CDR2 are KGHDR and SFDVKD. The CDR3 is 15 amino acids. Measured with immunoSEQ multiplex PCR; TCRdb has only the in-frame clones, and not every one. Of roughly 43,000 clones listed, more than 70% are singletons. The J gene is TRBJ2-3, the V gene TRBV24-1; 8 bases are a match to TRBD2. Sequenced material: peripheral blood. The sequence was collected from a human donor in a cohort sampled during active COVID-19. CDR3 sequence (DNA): TGTGCCACCAGCCCGGGGGGGTTGGGCACAGATACGCAGTATTTT. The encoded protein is CATSPGGLGTDTQYF.